This T cell receptor beta chain was retrieved from a study of shared clonotypes between healthy human individuals. From germline, CDR1 is SGHRS and CDR2 YFSETQ. CDR3 length: 14 residues. V shed 4 bases, J shed 2 bases, and the junction held 5 bases outside the gene matches. The repertoire was sequenced with immunoSEQ multiplex PCR; TCRdb's copy has only in-frame clones and lacks some. There are a few million clones in the sample; just over 90% occur only once, and around 0.15% lies in the top ten. The chain employs TRBV5-1 and TRBJ1-2; 7 nucleotides match TRBD1. This TCR was recovered from a man younger than 30 in good health. Input material: naive CD4+ T cells sorted from blood. The sample's subset: CD45RA+ positively selected. CDR3 sequence reads: CASSQTTGNYGYTF. The CDR3 nucleotides are TGCGCCAGCAGCCAGACGACAGGGAACTATGGCTACACCTTC.